This TCR beta chain was obtained from a study of shared clonotypes between healthy human individuals. Looked up from germline, CDR1 is MNHEY and CDR2 is SMNVEV (reference sequence). CDR3 length equals 14 residues. The V and J ends lost 6 bases and 5 bases respectively, with 16 bases between them. The naive CD8 population came from CD45RO-negative cells selected for CCR7, without terminally differentiated effector memory CD45RA+ cells. Study-wide results and limits: A few donors shared approximately 5% of their naive CD4 clonotypes. Naive subsets generally had larger estimated richness than memory subsets.

Regarding this clone: Antigen: not known.

Clones were sequenced by immunoSEQ multiplex PCR, and TCRdb holds only the in-frame ones, with some missing. The sample lists 500,000 to 700,000 clones, approximately 95% occurring once. The sequencing sample was made of naive CD8+ T cells sorted from blood. The TCR originated in a woman in her 30s in good health. The gene calls are TRBV27 and TRBJ1-1; D call uncertain. The DNA of the CDR3 is TGTGCCAGCAGCTTAGACCCCGGACGGACTGAAGCTTTCTTT. Encoded protein: CASSLDPGRTEAFF.